A single sample is the source of the 17 T cell receptor beta chains below, sequenced in a study of blood T cell repertoires in COVID-19. Assay: immunoSEQ multiplex PCR; the TCRdb copy retains only in-frame clones and omits some. The sample holds some 300,000 clones, about 90% seen once. Material for sequencing was PBMCs or T cells enriched from blood (not recorded which). These receptors all stem from a woman aged 25 to 39 who had recovered from COVID-19.

The chain recombines TRBV27 with TRBJ1-4; TRBD1 might be the D (6 bases). The V end was cut by 6 bases, the J end by 6 bases, with 17 bases between. The CDR3 totals 15 residues. Germline values: CDR1 MNHEY, CDR2 SMNVEV (reference sequence). CDR3 nucleotides: TGTGCCAGCAGACAGGAAGGGGGTTTGTATGAAAAACTGTTTTTT. Translated: CASRQEGGLYEKLFF.

The chain employs TRBV15 and TRBJ2-5; D is ambiguous. This CDR3 is built from 14 residues. CDR1 is LNHNV and CDR2 is YYDKDF in the germline V gene (reference sequence). Trimming took 6 bases from V and 5 from J, leaving 16 bases between them. CDR3: CATRPTFNGETQYF. CDR3 coding DNA: TGTGCCACCAGGCCCACTTTTAACGGGGAGACCCAGTACTTC.

The chain links TRBV5-1 to TRBJ2-3; TRBD2 is a possible D gene (5 bases). CDR1 is SGHRS, CDR2 YFSETQ, per germline. The CDR3 totals 15 residues. Trimming removed 2 bases at V and 1 base at J, with 11 bases between. The CDR3 sequence is CASSLERWGTDTQYF. CDR3 bases: TGCGCCAGCAGCTTAGAGCGGTGGGGCACAGATACGCAGTATTTT.

The CDR3: CASSLAGQGGTEAFF. The CDR3 DNA reads TGTGCCAGCAGCTTAGCTGGACAGGGTGGCACTGAAGCTTTCTTT. V is TRBV7-9 and J is TRBJ1-1; TRBD1 agrees at 8 bases. In germline, CDR1 is SEHNR, CDR2 FQNEAQ (reference sequence). Trimming at V came to 0 bases and at J to 4 bases, leaving 4 bases not matched to a gene. CDR3 size: 15 residues.

This clone was detected only a few times. V and J are TRBV11-2 and TRBJ2-7; TRBD1 agrees at 8 bases. J lost 5 bases, V lost 5 bases, and 14 bases had no gene match. The CDR3 consists of 16 residues. Germline loops: CDR1 SGHAT, CDR2 FQNNGV. CDR3 residues: CASSTPETGDSDEQYF. In DNA form, the CDR3 reads TGTGCCAGCAGCACTCCTGAGACAGGGGATTCCGACGAGCAGTACTTC.

This clone was detected only once. The chain links TRBV18 to TRBJ1-1; no clear D gene. Germline CDR1 reads KGHSH; CDR2 reads LQKENI. This CDR3 contains 14 residues. V was clipped by 1 base and J by 7 bases, with 13 bases between them. CDR3 protein: CASSPRGIGGEAFF. The CDR3 DNA reads as TGTGCCAGCTCACCACGAGGAATTGGCGGTGAAGCTTTCTTT.

The genes are TRBV5-1 and TRBJ2-7, with D perhaps matching TRBD2 (5 bases). Germline V lookup: CDR1 SGHRS, CDR2 YFSETQ. The CDR3 runs 14 residues. V lost 3 bases and J lost 4, with 14 bases in between. CDR3 bases: TGCGCCAGCAGCTCGGGGATAAATCGTTACGAGCAGTACTTC. This codes for CASSSGINRYEQYF.

The V call is TRBV6-5, the J call TRBJ1-1; D not certain. CDR1 and CDR2 from the germline V gene are MNHEY and SVGAGI. The CDR3 runs to 14 residues. Trimming stripped 5 bases from V and 1 base from J, with 11 bases between. The CDR3, as DNA: TGTGCCAGCAGTAACACGTATGGGAACACTGAAGCTTTCTTT. This sequence encodes CASSNTYGNTEAFF.

The V call is TRBV5-6, the J call TRBJ1-2; no definite D call. Germline CDR1 and CDR2: SGHDT and YYEEEE. Trimming shortened V by 1 base and J by 4 bases, and 17 bases separated the two germline ends. There are 16 residues in the CDR3. The DNA for the CDR3 is TGTGCCAGCAGCTTGTCCCGACCGGCGGATATCTATGGCTACACCTTC. Its protein is CASSLSRPADIYGYTF.

The chain couples TRBV2 to TRBJ1-1, with 8 positions matching TRBD1. With V trimmed by 2 bases and J by 7 bases, 6 bases remained unmatched. The CDR3 runs 14 residues. Germline V gene lookup returns CDR1 SNHLY and CDR2 FYNNEI. CDR3 region: CASSEQGAMGEAFF. The CDR3 DNA sequence: TGTGCCAGCAGTGAACAGGGGGCGATGGGTGAAGCTTTCTTT.

The chain has TRBV2 and TRBJ1-5, with D uncertain. V lost 4 bases and J lost 3, with 13 bases in between. The CDR3 consists of 15 residues. The V gene's germline CDR1 is SNHLY and CDR2 FYNNEI. The DNA of the CDR3 is TGTGCCAGCAGTGGAGGCTACCGACTCAATCAGCCCCAGCATTTT. This sequence encodes CASSGGYRLNQPQHF.

This chain joins TRBV5-4 and TRBJ2-7, with a possible D match to TRBD1 (6 bases). Trimming cost V 2 bases and J 5 bases, with 14 bases left between them. CDR1 is SGHNT, CDR2 YYREEE, per germline (reference sequence). The CDR3 consists of 14 residues. The CDR3 loop is CASSFWGLGNEQYF. The CDR3 bases are TGTGCCAGCAGCTTTTGGGGGCTTGGGAACGAGCAGTACTTC. Full variable domain (rest looked up from reference TRBV5-4 and TRBJ2-7): ETGVTQSPTHLIKTRGQQVTLRCSSQSGHNTVSWYQQALGQGPQFIFQYYREEENGRGNFPPRFSGLQFPNYSSELNVNALELDDSALYLCASSFWGLGNEQYFGPGTRLTVT.

This chain links TRBV6-5 with TRBJ2-5; TRBD2 matches 8 bases. Germline-derived CDR1 and CDR2 are MNHEY and SVGAGI. The CDR3 spans 14 residues. The V and J ends lost 3 bases and 1 base, in that order; junction bases with no gene match: 1. CDR3 loop: CASSYTSGQETQYF. The CDR3 DNA sequence: TGTGCCAGCAGTTATACTAGCGGCCAAGAGACCCAGTACTTC.

This clone was found once. The V and J genes are TRBV6-5 and TRBJ1-2; perhaps TRBD1 as D (5 bases). V was clipped by 6 bases and J by 8 bases, with 22 bases between them. The CDR3 extends over 15 amino acids. CDR1 is MNHEY, CDR2 SVGAGI, per germline. DNA for the CDR3: TGTGCCAGCAGCCCCCGCCGGGGGGAGGTCGAGGGCTACACCTTC. Translation: CASSPRRGEVEGYTF.

The V gene is TRBV28, the J gene TRBJ1-6; 8 bases match TRBD1. CDR3 size: 19 residues. V trimming: 3 bases; J trimming: 1 base; junction bases outside the gene matches: 11. Germline V gene data show CDR1 as MDHEN and CDR2 as SYDVKM. The CDR3 loop reads CASSFLAAQGASYNSPLHF. As DNA, the CDR3 is TGTGCCAGCAGTTTTTTGGCCGCCCAGGGGGCATCCTATAATTCACCCCTCCACTTT.

V usage is TRBV7-2 and J usage is TRBJ1-1, with D possibly matching TRBD1 (5 bases). V was trimmed by 4 bases and J by 3 bases, leaving 15 bases between them. Germline V gene lookup returns CDR1 SGHTA and CDR2 FQGNSA. The CDR3 loop spans 15 amino acids. Here the CDR3 DNA reads TGTGCCAGCAGCTCCCCGAGCATCAGGGACACTGAAGCTTTCTTT. Translated, it gives CASSSPSIRDTEAFF. The complete variable domain, with remaining parts taken from reference TRBV7-2 and TRBJ1-1, reads GAGVSQSPSNKVTEKGKDVELRCDPISGHTALYWYRQSLGQGLEFLIYFQGNSAPDKSGLPSDRFSAERTGGSVSTLTIQRTQQEDSAVYLCASSSPSIRDTEAFFGQGTRLTVV.

J is TRBJ1-3 and V is TRBV7-6, with 7 bases identical to TRBD1. The germline CDR1 and CDR2 sequences are SGHVS and FNYEAQ. This CDR3 is 16 amino acids long. J was trimmed by 3 bases and V by 5 bases; bases with no gene match: 10. CDR3 coding DNA: TGTGCCAGCAGCCCATCACACAGGGGATTTGGAAACACCATATATTTT. It is translated as CASSPSHRGFGNTIYF.